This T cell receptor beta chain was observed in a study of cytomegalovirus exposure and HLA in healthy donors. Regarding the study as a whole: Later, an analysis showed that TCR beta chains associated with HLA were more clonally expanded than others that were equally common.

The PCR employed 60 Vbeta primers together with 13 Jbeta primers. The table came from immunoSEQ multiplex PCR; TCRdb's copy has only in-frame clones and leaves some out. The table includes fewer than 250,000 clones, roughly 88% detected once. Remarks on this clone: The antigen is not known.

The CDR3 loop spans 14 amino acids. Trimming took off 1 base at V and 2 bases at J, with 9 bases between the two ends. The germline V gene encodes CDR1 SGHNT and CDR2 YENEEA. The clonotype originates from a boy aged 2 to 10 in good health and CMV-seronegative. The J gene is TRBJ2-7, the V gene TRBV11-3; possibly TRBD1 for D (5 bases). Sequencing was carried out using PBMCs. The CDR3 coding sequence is TGTGCCAGCAGCTTAGGGGGCGAAGCCTACGAGCAGTACTTC. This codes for CASSLGGEAYEQYF. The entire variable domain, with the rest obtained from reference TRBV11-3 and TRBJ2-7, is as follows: EAGVVQSPRYKIIEKKQPVAFWCNPISGHNTLYWYLQNLGQGPELLIRYENEEAVDDSQLPKDRFSAERLKGVDSTLKIQPAELGDSAVYLCASSLGGEAYEQYFGPGTRLTVT.